This entry is about one T cell receptor beta chain. The data are from a study of low-dose radiotherapy and immunotherapy resistance in tumors. First-strand cDNA used TRAV- and TRBV-specific primers, covering alpha and beta chains. TCRs were put through 20 PCR cycles of amplification with Phusion. A constant-region primer and the V-primer adapter served as the primer pair. TCRdb analysed the reads with MiXCR anew, one entry per CDR3 protein. Among about 11,000 distinct CDR3 sequences listed, about 47% were seen once. From germline, CDR1 is SGHNT and CDR2 YYREEE (reference sequence). V was pared by 8 bases and J by 4 bases, with 19 bases between. CDR3 length: 14 amino acids.

This rearrangement joins TRBV5-4 to TRBJ2-7; D perhaps matches TRBD1 (5 bases). The sequence derives from a human donor with advanced metastatic prostate, ovarian, gallbladder or colorectal cancer (not recorded which). This table probably holds off-target reads from a library built for another chain. The CDR3: CARDSRVKGYEQYF. The CDR3 DNA follows: TGTGCCAGGGATAGCAGGGTGAAGGGATACGAGCAGTACTTC.